This T cell receptor beta chain was profiled in a study of early T cells in non-severe SARS-CoV-2 infection. Study-wide context: Sequencing of bulk RNA from unsorted whole blood was done, without chain pairing.

Broader study findings: Anti-spike CD8 responses were favored by VDJdb matching, which missed private and CD4 specificities.

As concerns this clonotype: Its antigen is unidentified.

This CDR3 contains 11 residues. The V end was cut by 4 bases, the J end by 3 bases, with 7 bases between. Per the germline V gene, CDR1 is SQVTM and CDR2 is ANQGSEA. Attachment of unique molecular identifiers to individual cDNA molecules was performed. Via MiXCR, TCRdb re-called the 5' RACE reads, giving one row per CDR3 protein. Of about 84,000 distinct CDR3 sequences in the sample, roughly an eighth were seen once. The specimen was whole blood. This sequence was found in an adult who was a healthcare worker with PCR-confirmed SARS-CoV-2 infection or an uninfected control (not recorded which). The chain uses TRBV29-1 and TRBJ2-7, with D uncertain. The CDR3 DNA follows: TGCAGCGTTGTTAACGGCTACGAGCAGTACTTC. It encodes CSVVNGYEQYF.